This TCR beta chain was obtained from a study of cytomegalovirus exposure and HLA in healthy donors. The CDR3 totals 17 residues. Germline CDR1 reads MDHEN; CDR2 reads SYDVKM. J was trimmed by 0 bases and V by 2 bases; bases with no gene match: 7. The PCR used 60 Vbeta and 13 Jbeta primers. The assay was immunoSEQ multiplex PCR, and TCRdb's table has in-frame clones only and misses some. The sample has 90,000 to 130,000 clones; 76% are singletons. Whole-study findings and limits: The records held CMV serostatus as the only immune exposure information.

Concerning this clone itself: The antigen is not known.

Sequencing was carried out using PBMCs. The receptor was isolated from a man aged 25-45 years in good health and CMV-seropositive. V is TRBV28 and J is TRBJ1-5; 7 bases match TRBD1. Here the CDR3 reads CASSLVGTAYSNQPQHF. DNA for the CDR3: TGTGCCAGCAGTTTAGTCGGGACAGCATATAGCAATCAGCCCCAGCATTTT. Using reference TRBV28 and TRBJ1-5 for the parts outside the CDR3, the full variable domain is DVKVTQSSRYLVKRTGEKVFLECVQDMDHENMFWYRQDPGLGLRLIYFSYDVKMKEKGDIPEGYSVSREKKERFSLILESASTNQTSMYLCASSLVGTAYSNQPQHFGDGTRLSIL.